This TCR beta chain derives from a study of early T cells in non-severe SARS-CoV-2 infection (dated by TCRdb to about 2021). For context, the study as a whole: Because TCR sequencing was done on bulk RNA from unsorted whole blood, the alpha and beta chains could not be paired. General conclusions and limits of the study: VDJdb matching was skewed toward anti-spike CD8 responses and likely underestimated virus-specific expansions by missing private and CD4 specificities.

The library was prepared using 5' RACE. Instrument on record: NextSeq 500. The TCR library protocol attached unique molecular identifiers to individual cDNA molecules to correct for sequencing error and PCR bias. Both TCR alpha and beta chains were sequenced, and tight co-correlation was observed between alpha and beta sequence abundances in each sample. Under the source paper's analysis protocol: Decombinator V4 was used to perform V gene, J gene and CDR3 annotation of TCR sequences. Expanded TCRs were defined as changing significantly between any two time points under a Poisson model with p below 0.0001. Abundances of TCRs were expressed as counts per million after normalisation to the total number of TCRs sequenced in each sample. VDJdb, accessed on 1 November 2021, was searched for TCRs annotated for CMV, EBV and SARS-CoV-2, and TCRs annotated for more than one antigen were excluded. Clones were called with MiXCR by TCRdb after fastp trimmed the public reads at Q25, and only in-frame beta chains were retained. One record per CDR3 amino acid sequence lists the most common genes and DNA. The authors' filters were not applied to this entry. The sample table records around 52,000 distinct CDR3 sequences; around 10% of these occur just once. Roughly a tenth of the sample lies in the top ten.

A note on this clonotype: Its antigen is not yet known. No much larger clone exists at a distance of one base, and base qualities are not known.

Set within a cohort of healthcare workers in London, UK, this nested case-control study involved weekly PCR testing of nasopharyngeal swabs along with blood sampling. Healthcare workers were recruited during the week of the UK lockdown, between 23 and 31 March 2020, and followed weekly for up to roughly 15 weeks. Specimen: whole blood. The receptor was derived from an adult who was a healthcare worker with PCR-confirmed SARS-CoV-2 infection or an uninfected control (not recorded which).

The CDR3 reads CASRVQGSNQPQHF. The nucleotide sequence reads TGTGCCAGCAGAGTACAGGGAAGCAATCAGCCCCAGCATTTT. The chain couples TRBV2 to TRBJ1-5; the D gene is possibly TRBD1, with 6 bases matching. The germline V gene encodes CDR1 SNHLY and CDR2 FYNNEI. The CDR3 holds 14 amino acids from the cysteine to the phenylalanine. The read is trimmed to its CDR3 DNA, 42 bases read in frame from base 1. At the junction V is shortened by 6 bases and J by 1 base, with 10 bases in between.